This T cell receptor beta chain was captured by sequencing in a study of brain metastases from non-small cell lung cancer (dated by TCRdb to about 2019). About the study as a whole: The immune microenvironment of paired resected primary tumors and brain metastases from non-small-cell lung cancer patients was profiled. Overall study results and their limits: Paired brain metastases and primary tumors largely shared TCR repertoires, although T-cell densities in the metastases were sparse. T-cell infiltration was lower in brain metastases than in primary tumors (P < 0.001). T-cell clones appeared expanded in around two thirds of brain metastases relative to the matched primary tumors.

In the case of this clone: The specificity of this receptor is unknown. Nothing much larger sits one base from this clone, and base qualities are not available.

Spanning cysteine to phenylalanine, the CDR3 consists of 12 amino acids. CDR3 DNA only is kept here, 36 bases in frame from base 1. The V and J ends are trimmed by 2 bases and 3 bases, leaving 5 bases between them. Taken from the germline V gene, the CDR1 and CDR2 loops are SGHRS and YFSETQ. The library was produced with the immunoSEQ multiplex PCR assay. T-cell receptor beta chain repertoire sequencing was performed alongside a 770-gene immune expression panel. TCRdb carries this immuneACCESS record with in-frame sequences only. Its versions omit some clonotypes, under half of them owing to an unresolved V gene in the studies checked, with the rest unexplained. This sample is represented by 4,500 or so clones; roughly 80% of them were singletons. Around 8% of the sample is held by the ten biggest clonotypes. The cohort comprised 39 patients with surgically resected non-small-cell lung cancer who had both primary tumor and brain metastasis specimens. Archival formalin-fixed, paraffin-embedded tissues were used as the tumor specimens.

The chain couples TRBV5-1 to TRBJ2-5, with an unclear D gene assignment. Sequenced material: primary lung tumor tissue. The cell subset or site label on this specimen signifies: primary lung tumor paired with brain metastasis. The sequence was obtained from a donor at least 40 years old with non-small cell lung cancer. The sequence in DNA is TGCGCCAGCAGCTTCCGGGAAGAGACCCAGTACTTC. It translates as CASSFREETQYF.